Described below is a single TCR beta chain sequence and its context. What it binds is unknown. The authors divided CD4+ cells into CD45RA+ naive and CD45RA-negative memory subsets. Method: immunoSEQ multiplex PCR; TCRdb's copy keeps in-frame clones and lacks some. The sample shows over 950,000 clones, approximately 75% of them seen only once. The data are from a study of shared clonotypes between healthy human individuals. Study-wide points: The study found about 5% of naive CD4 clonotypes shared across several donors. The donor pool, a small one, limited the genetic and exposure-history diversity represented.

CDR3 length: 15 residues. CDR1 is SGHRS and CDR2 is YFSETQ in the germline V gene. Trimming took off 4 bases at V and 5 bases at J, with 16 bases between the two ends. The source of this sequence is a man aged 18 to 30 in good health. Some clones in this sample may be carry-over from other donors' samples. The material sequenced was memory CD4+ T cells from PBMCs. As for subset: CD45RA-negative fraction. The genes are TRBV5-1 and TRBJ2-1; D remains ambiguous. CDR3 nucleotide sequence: TGCGCCAGCAGCGCGACGGCCGGGTCAAACAATGAGCAGTTCTTC. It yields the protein CASSATAGSNNEQFF.